The present T cell receptor (beta chain) was sequenced within a study of T cell responses to AZD1222 COVID-19 vaccine. Assay used: immunoSEQ multiplex PCR; TCRdb lists only in-frame clones, some missing. The sample lists 85,000 to 120,000 clones, roughly 80% occurring once. As for this clone: What it recognizes is unknown.

Germline V gives CDR1 LNHDA, CDR2 SQIVND (reference sequence). CDR3 length: 15 residues. V shed 6 bases, J shed 7 bases, and the junction held 6 bases outside the gene matches. Points from the study as a whole: A reported finding is that nearly half of spike-specific TCRs target unmutated variant regions. Dominant CD4 TCR responses targeted spike regions 160-218 and 743-854. Spike-specific TCR breadth and depth rose after two AZD1222 doses.

The sequence came from an adult in good health. Sequenced material: peripheral blood, taken on day 0 of AZD1222 vaccination. V and J are TRBV19 and TRBJ2-2; TRBD2 aligns across 12 bases. The CDR3 region has the DNA TGTGCCAGTAGGAAGACTAGCGGGGGCGGCGGGGAGCTGTTTTTT. Protein sequence: CASRKTSGGGGELFF.